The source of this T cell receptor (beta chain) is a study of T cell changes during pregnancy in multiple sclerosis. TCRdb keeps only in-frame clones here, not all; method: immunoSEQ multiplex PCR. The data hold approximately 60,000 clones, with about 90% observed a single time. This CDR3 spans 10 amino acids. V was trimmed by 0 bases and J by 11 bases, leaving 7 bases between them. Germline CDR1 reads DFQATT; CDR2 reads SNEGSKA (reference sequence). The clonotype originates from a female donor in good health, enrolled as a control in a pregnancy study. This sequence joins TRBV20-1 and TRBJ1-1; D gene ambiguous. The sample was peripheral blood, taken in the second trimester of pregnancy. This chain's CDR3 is CSARDQAAFF. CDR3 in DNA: TGCAGTGCTAGAGATCAGGCTGCTTTCTTT.